This TCR beta chain stems from a study of blood T cell repertoires in COVID-19. The wider study: COVID-19 samples collected from the United States, Italy and Spain covered acute and convalescent phases. In each case, the material was cDNA or gDNA derived from T cells, B-cell-depleted T cells, or PBMCs.

Authors' analysis steps: Researchers report that nucleated cell counts were estimated from reference gene primer amplification. Data came from immunoSEQ multiplex PCR; TCRdb stores just in-frame clones and leaves some out. D and trimming were read from the DNA, whereas the V and J calls and clone size are those reported in that table. The sample lists approximately 190,000 clones, under 85% occurring once. This TCR derives from a woman aged 40 to 50 with acute or convalescent COVID-19. Input material: peripheral blood.

The CDR3 here is CASSLDAGRGQYF. Written as DNA, the CDR3 is TGTGCCAGCAGCTTAGACGCGGGGAGAGGGCAGTACTTC. This chain uses TRBV7-9 with TRBJ2-7; D perhaps matches TRBD2 (6 bases). The CDR3 has 13 amino acids. The ends were cut back, 1 base at V and 9 bases at J, with 13 bases in the middle. Germline assignment: CDR1 SEHNR and CDR2 FQNEAQ (reference sequence).